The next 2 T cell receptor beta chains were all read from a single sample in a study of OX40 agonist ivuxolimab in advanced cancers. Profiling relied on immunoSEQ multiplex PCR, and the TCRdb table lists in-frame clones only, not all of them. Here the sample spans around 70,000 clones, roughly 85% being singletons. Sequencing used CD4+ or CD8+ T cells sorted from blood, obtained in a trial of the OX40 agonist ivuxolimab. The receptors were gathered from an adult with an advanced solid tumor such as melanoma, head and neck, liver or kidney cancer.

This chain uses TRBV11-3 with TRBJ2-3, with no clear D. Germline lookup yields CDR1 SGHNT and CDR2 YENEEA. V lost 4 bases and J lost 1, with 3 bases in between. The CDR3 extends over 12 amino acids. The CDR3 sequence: CASSWGTDTQYF. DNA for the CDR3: TGTGCCAGCAGCTGGGGCACAGATACGCAGTATTTT.

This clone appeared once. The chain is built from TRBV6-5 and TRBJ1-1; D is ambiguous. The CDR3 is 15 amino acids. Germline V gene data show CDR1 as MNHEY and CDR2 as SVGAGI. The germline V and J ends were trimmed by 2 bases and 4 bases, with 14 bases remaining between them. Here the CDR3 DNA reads TGTGCCAGCAGTTACAACGGGGTGGATGTCACTGAAGCTTTCTTT. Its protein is CASSYNGVDVTEAFF.